This record looks at one T cell receptor (beta chain) sequence and its context. This sample was included in a study of blood T cell repertoires in COVID-19. About the study: Samples taken during acute and convalescent COVID-19 were collected in the United States, Italy and Spain. The cDNA or gDNA used as material had been derived from T cells, B-cell-depleted T cells, or PBMCs.

This CDR3 has 17 residues. Unmatched junction bases numbered 12, after V lost 7 bases and J lost 0 bases. Per the germline V gene, CDR1 is MDHEN and CDR2 is SYDVKM. Under the authors' procedure: Amplification of reference gene primers was used by the study to estimate nucleated cell counts. Generated by immunoSEQ multiplex PCR, the TCRdb table keeps only in-frame clones and is missing some. Clone size and V and J calls were adopted from that table, with D and trimming inferred from the DNA. This table holds approximately 140,000 clones, almost 90% found once. The V call is TRBV28, the J call TRBJ1-5; TRBD1 agrees at 7 bases. This TCR derives from a middle-aged man with active or convalescent COVID-19. Sequenced material: peripheral blood. This CDR3 reads CASMHRGNGFSNQPQHF. CDR3 bases: TGTGCCAGCATGCACAGGGGTAATGGATTTAGCAATCAGCCCCAGCATTTT.